This TCR beta chain was identified during a study of T cell repertoires in cytomegalovirus infection. Regarding the study as a whole: HLA-C-restricted TCR beta clonotypes specific for CMV led the ex vivo response.

The V end was cut by 7 bases, the J end by 3 bases, with 25 bases between. This CDR3 comprises 17 residues. Germline V CDR1 and CDR2: LNHDA, SQIVND (reference sequence). Notes on this clonotype: Its antigen is currently unknown.

TCRdb fed the reads into MiXCR, producing one record per CDR3 protein. Of approximately 310,000 distinct CDR3 sequences listed, roughly 25% were seen once; the top ten hold about 14%. This receptor was identified in a human donor in good health (CMV status not recorded). Some clones in this sample may be carry-over from other donors' samples. This chain connects TRBV19 to TRBJ2-7; D unresolved. The material was cultured PBMCs, obtained from culture after CMV antigen stimulation. The CDR3 loop is CASTPGSPLTPVYEQYF. The CDR3 DNA reads as TGTGCCAGTACTCCCGGGTCCCCTTTGACCCCTGTCTACGAGCAGTACTTC.